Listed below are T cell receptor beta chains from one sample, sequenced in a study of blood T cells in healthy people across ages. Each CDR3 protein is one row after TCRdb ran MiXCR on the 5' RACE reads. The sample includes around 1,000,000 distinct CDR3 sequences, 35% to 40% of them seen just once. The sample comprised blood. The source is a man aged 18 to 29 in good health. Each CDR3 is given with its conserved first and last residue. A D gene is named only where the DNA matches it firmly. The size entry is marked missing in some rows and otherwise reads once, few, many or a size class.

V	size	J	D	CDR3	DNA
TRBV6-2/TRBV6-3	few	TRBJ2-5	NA	CASKGFSGGETQYF	TGTGCCAGCAAAGGTTTCTCCGGTGGGGAGACCCAGTACTTC
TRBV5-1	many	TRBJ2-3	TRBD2	CASSPRGVQPDTQYF	TGCGCCAGCAGCCCCCGGGGGGTACAACCGGATACGCAGTATTTT
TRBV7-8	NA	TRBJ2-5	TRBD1	CASSLVRRVGQGALETQYF	TGTGCCAGCAGCTTAGTCAGGAGGGTTGGACAGGGAGCTTTGGAGACCCAGTACTTC
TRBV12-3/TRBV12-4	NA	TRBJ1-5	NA	CASSTYREGQPQHF	TGTGCCAGCAGCACCTACAGGGAGGGTCAGCCCCAGCATTTT
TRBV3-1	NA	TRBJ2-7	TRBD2	CASSQVVSGAPIYNEQYF	TGTGCCAGCAGCCAAGTCGTTAGCGGGGCCCCGATATACAATGAGCAGTACTTC
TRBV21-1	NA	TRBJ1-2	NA	CASSKVRAQGTNSNYGYTF	TGTGCCAGCAGCAAAGTACGGGCACAGGGGACTAATTCTAACTATGGCTACACCTTC
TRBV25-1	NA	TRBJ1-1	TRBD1	CASSKGGRGAFF	TGTGCCAGCAGTAAAGGGGGCAGGGGAGCTTTCTTT
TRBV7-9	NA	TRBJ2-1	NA	CASSDTLVLDEQFF	TGTGCCAGCAGCGACACACTTGTTTTGGATGAGCAGTTCTTC
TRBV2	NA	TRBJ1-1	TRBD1	CASGDRTGNTEAFF	TGTGCCAGCGGGGACCGGACAGGAAACACTGAAGCTTTCTTT
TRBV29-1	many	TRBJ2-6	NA	CSVEDRRSDSGANVLTF	TGCAGCGTTGAGGACCGCCGTTCTGACTCTGGGGCCAACGTCCTGACTTTC
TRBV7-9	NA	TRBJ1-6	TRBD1	CASSLPGQGRSPLHF	TGTGCCAGCAGCTTACCGGGACAGGGTCGGTCACCCCTCCACTTT
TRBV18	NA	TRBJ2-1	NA	CASSPPGTHTGDEQFF	TGTGCCAGCTCACCACCGGGAACCCATACCGGCGATGAGCAGTTCTTC
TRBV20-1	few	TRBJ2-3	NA	CSVQTVSTDTQYF	TGCAGTGTTCAGACAGTGAGCACAGATACGCAGTATTTT
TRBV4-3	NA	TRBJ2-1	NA	CASSQVGGVYNEQFF	TGCGCCAGCAGTCAAGTCGGAGGGGTCTACAATGAGCAGTTCTTC
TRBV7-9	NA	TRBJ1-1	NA	CASSFSANPNTEAFF	TGTGCCAGCAGCTTTTCAGCGAACCCGAACACTGAAGCTTTCTTT
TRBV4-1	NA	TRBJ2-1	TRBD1	CASRNPGQGAYEQFF	TGCGCCAGCAGAAACCCGGGACAGGGGGCTTATGAGCAGTTCTTC
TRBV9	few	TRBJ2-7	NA	CASSVRTDSYLYEQYF	TGTGCCAGCAGCGTTAGGACAGATTCCTACCTATACGAGCAGTACTTC
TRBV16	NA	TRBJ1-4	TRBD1	CASSQSQGGAKLFF	TGTGCCAGCAGCCAATCTCAGGGGGGAGCGAAACTGTTTTTT
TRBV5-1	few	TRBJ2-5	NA	CASSFQTEPGETQYF	TGCGCCAGCAGCTTCCAGACGGAGCCAGGAGAGACCCAGTACTTC
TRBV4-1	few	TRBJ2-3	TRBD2	CASSQAPLAGATDTQYF	TGCGCCAGCAGCCAGGCCCCACTAGCGGGGGCGACAGATACGCAGTATTTT
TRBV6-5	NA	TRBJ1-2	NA	CASRTGHGYTF	TGTGCCAGCAGGACCGGGCATGGCTACACCTTC
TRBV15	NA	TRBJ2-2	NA	CATSSYGGELFF	TGTGCCACCAGCAGTTATGGCGGGGAGCTGTTTTTT
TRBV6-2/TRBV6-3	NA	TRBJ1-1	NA	CASSRYPTAENTEAFF	TGTGCCAGCAGCCGATACCCAACGGCCGAGAACACTGAAGCTTTCTTT
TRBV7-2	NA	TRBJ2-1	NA	CASSHREAAQFF	TGTGCCAGCAGCCATAGGGAAGCGGCCCAGTTCTTC
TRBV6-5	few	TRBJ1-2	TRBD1	CASSTLGTGVYGYTF	TGTGCCAGCAGTACCCTAGGGACAGGGGTCTATGGCTACACCTTC
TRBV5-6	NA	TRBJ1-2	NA	CASTGRPNYGYTF	TGTGCCAGCACGGGAAGGCCAAACTATGGCTACACCTTC
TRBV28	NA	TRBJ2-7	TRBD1	CASSPGTGISHEQYF	TGTGCCAGCAGTCCAGGGACAGGGATTTCCCACGAGCAGTACTTC
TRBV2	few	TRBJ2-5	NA	CASSGPTPWTQYF	TGTGCCAGCAGTGGTCCCACCCCGTGGACCCAGTACTTC
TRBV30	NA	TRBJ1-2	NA	CAWSVPRDYGYTF	TGTGCCTGGAGTGTTCCCAGGGACTATGGCTACACCTTC
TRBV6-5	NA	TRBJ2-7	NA	CASSDTGDYEQYF	TGTGCCAGCAGTGACACTGGGGACTACGAGCAGTACTTC
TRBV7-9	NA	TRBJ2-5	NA	CASSSESADEQYF	TGTGCCAGCAGCTCCGAAAGTGCTGATGAGCAGTACTTC
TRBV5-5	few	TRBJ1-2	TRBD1	CASSHTGQDYGYTF	TGTGCCAGCAGCCACACGGGACAGGACTATGGCTACACCTTC
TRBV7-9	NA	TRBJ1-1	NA	CASSPRRGGTEAFF	TGTGCCAGCAGCCCGCGTCGGGGCGGCACTGAAGCTTTCTTT
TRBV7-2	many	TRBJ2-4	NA	CASSSAGGNIQYF	TGTGCCAGCAGCTCGGCCGGTGGAAACATTCAGTACTTC
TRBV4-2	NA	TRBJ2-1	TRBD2	CASSALGGSSYNEQFF	TGTGCCAGCAGCGCTCTGGGGGGGAGCTCCTACAATGAGCAGTTCTTC
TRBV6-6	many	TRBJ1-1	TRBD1	CASSRTSGQGNTEAFF	TGTGCCAGCAGTCGGACATCGGGACAGGGGAACACTGAAGCTTTCTTT
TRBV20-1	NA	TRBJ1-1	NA	CSAKTGTTEAFF	TGCAGTGCCAAAACAGGGACCACTGAAGCTTTCTTT
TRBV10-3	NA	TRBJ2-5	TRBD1	CVIAGTEETQYF	TGTGTCATCGCAGGGACAGAAGAGACCCAGTACTTC
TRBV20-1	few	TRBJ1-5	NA	CSASLPRGGSWPQHF	TGCAGTGCTAGCCTGCCTCGGGGGGGATCATGGCCCCAGCATTTT
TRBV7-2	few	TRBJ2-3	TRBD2	CASSLGWAGGTDTQYF	TGTGCCAGCAGCTTAGGGTGGGCGGGGGGCACAGATACGCAGTATTTT
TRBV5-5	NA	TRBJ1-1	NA	CASSLVVRLNTEAFF	TGTGCCAGCAGCTTGGTTGTAAGGCTGAACACTGAAGCTTTCTTT
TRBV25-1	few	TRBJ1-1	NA	CASSDGGQGTEAFF	TGTGCCAGCAGTGATGGGGGGCAGGGCACTGAAGCTTTCTTT
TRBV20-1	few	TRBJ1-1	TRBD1	CSASDPGQKNTEAFF	TGCAGTGCTAGTGACCCGGGACAGAAGAACACTGAAGCTTTCTTT
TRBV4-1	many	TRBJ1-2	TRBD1	CASSQVAGQGNYGYTF	TGCGCCAGCAGCCAAGTTGCCGGACAGGGTAACTATGGCTACACCTTC
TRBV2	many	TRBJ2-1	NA	CASSTTRSNNEQFF	TGTGCCAGCAGTACGACTAGATCTAACAATGAGCAGTTCTTC
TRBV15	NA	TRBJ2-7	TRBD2	CATSRDVAGGTYEQYF	TGTGCCACCAGCAGAGATGTAGCGGGGGGAACCTACGAGCAGTACTTC
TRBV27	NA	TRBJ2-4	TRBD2	CASSPGPAGANIQYF	TGTGCCAGCAGTCCCGGACCAGCGGGGGCGAACATTCAGTACTTC
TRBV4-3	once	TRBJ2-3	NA	CASSQESGADTQYF	TGCGCCAGCAGCCAAGAGTCTGGGGCAGATACGCAGTATTTT
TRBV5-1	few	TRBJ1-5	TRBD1	CASSGGTGGSEPQHF	TGCGCCAGCAGCGGGGGGACAGGGGGCTCTGAGCCCCAGCATTTT